A single sample is the source of the 2 T cell receptor beta chains below, sequenced in a study of control samples from healthy donors and cancer patients. This table comes from immunoSEQ multiplex PCR, and its TCRdb copy is limited to in-frame clones, with some not included. This table has about 170,000 clones, just over 90% appearing once. The sequenced sample was blood. The receptors originated from an older woman in good health.

The rearrangement links TRBV19 to TRBJ1-1, with 7 bases lining up with TRBD1. The CDR3 contains 15 residues. V was clipped by 5 bases and J by 6 bases; unmatched bases: 12. CDR1 and CDR2 from the germline V gene are LNHDA and SQIVND (reference sequence). The CDR3 protein is CASSLRGKRLPEAFF. CDR3 nucleotides: TGTGCCAGTAGTCTCAGGGGGAAAAGGTTGCCTGAAGCTTTCTTT. The complete variable domain, with remaining parts taken from reference TRBV19 and TRBJ1-1, reads DGGITQSPKYLFRKEGQNVTLSCEQNLNHDAMYWYRQDPGQGLRLIYYSQIVNDFQKGDIAEGYSVSREKKESFPLTVTSAQKNPTAFYLCASSLRGKRLPEAFFGQGTRLTVV.

The rearrangement links TRBV12-5 to TRBJ1-3; no reliable D call. V lost 5 bases, J lost 0 bases, and 11 bases lay in between. The CDR3 sequence is 15 residues long. Germline V CDR1 and CDR2: LGHNT, FRNRAP. The CDR3 DNA sequence: TGTGCTAGTGGTGAAGCCTCCACCTCTGGAAACACCATATATTTT. Amino acid sequence: CASGEASTSGNTIYF.